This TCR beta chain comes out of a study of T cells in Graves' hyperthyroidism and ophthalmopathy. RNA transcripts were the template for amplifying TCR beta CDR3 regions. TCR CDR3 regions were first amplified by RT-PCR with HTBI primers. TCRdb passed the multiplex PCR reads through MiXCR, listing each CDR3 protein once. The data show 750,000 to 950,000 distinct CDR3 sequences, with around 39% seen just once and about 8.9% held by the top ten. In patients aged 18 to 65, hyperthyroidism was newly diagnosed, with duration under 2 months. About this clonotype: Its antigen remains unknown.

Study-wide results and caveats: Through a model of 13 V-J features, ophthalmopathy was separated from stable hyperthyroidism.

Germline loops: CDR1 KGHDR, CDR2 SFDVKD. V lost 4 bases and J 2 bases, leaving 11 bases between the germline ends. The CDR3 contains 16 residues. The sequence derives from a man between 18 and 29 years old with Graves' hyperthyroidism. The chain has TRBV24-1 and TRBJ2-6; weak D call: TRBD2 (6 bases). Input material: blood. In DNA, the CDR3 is TGTGCCACCAGTGACGCCTCGGGGGCTGGGGCCAACGTCCTGACTTTC. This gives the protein CATSDASGAGANVLTF.